The T cell receptor (beta chain) described here comes from a study of blood T cells in healthy people across ages. Germline V gene sequence: CDR1 DFQATT, CDR2 SNEGSKA (reference sequence). The CDR3 contains 14 residues. The table lists this clonotype with a few counts. The use of a sample-barcoded 5' primer and a J-beta primer mix characterized a second PCR of roughly 7 to 11 cycles. Each of the cDNA molecules was tagged by a template-switch adaptor with 12 random nucleotides. TCRdb independently ran MiXCR on the 5' RACE reads; one entry per CDR3 protein. The repertoire has about 680,000 distinct CDR3 sequences, around half of them found once; the top ten carry under 35%.

The TCR comes from a woman aged 55-75 years in good health. V and J are TRBV20-1 and TRBJ2-4, with D maybe TRBD1 (6 bases). The J call may not be correct, given that the DNA end is closer to TRBJ2-7. Sequenced input: blood. CDR3 in amino acids: CSAPRGGLGYEQYF. CDR3 sequence (DNA): TGCAGTGCTCCCAGAGGGGGTTTGGGTTACGAGCAGTACTTC.